This entry is about one T cell receptor beta chain. These data are taken from a study of cytomegalovirus exposure and HLA in healthy donors. CDR3 length: 22 residues. Germline V CDR1 and CDR2: MNHNS, SASEGT. Unmatched junction bases numbered 24, after V lost 2 bases and J lost 5 bases. Vbeta (60) and Jbeta (13) primers were used in the PCR. Only in-frame clones appear in the TCRdb table, and some are missing; sequencing was by immunoSEQ multiplex PCR. This sample's table reports some 75,000 clones. Material for sequencing was PBMCs. This TCR was recovered from a boy aged 5-17 years in good health and CMV-seronegative. The V and J genes are TRBV6-1 and TRBJ2-1; 10 positions agree with TRBD1. This chain's CDR3 is CASSERFFRQGARLRTNNEQFF. In DNA, the CDR3 is TGTGCCAGCAGTGAAAGGTTCTTCAGACAGGGGGCGCGATTAAGGACAAACAATGAGCAGTTCTTC.